The 20 T cell receptor beta chains below come from one sample, sequenced in a study of CD8 T cells in ankylosing spondylitis. MiXCR, run by TCRdb on the 5' RACE reads, gives a single entry per CDR3 protein. The data hold 200,000 to 250,000 distinct CDR3 sequences, with roughly 10% observed a single time. The sequenced sample was blood, either unsorted or a sorted T cell fraction (not recorded which). These receptors all stem from a male donor with ankylosing spondylitis or in good health (not recorded which).

This clonotype was seen many times. V gene TRBV19 combines with J gene TRBJ2-1; D is possibly TRBD1 (5 bases). V gave up 6 bases and J gave up 8 bases, with 14 bases separating them. The CDR3 is 13 amino acids. Germline-derived CDR1 and CDR2 are LNHDA and SQIVND (reference sequence). In nucleotides, the CDR3 is TGTGCCAGTAGCACCAGCCAGGGTTATGAGCAGTTCTTC. Residues: CASSTSQGYEQFF.

This clonotype was counted a few times. This chain connects TRBV27 to TRBJ2-7; D is tentatively TRBD1 or TRBD2 (5 bases each). This CDR3 is 15 amino acids long. The ends were cut back, 3 bases at V and 0 bases at J, with 12 bases in the middle. Germline assignment: CDR1 MNHEY and CDR2 SMNVEV (reference sequence). The CDR3 spells CASSFGSGHSYEQYF. In DNA, the CDR3 is TGTGCCAGCAGTTTTGGCAGCGGACACTCCTACGAGCAGTACTTC.

In its sample, this clonotype was seen many times. This sequence joins TRBV12-3 or TRBV12-4 and TRBJ2-2; TRBD1 matches 12 bases. V lost 7 bases, J lost 3 bases, and 12 bases stayed unmatched. The CDR3 is 18 residues long. CDR3 coding DNA: TGTGCCAGCACCATGGGGGACAGGGGGCTGGGTTACACCGGGGAGCTGTTTTTT. Translated, it gives CASTMGDRGLGYTGELFF.

V usage is TRBV7-2 and J usage is TRBJ2-7, with 9 bases matching TRBD2. Germline CDR1 and CDR2: SGHTA and FQGNSA. The CDR3 spans 15 residues. Trimming at V came to 4 bases and at J to 3 bases, leaving 7 bases not matched to a gene. The CDR3 region has the DNA TGTGCCAGCAGCTCCGCGGCGGGGGGGTTCTACGAGCAGTACTTC. Encoded protein: CASSSAAGGFYEQYF.

CDR3 nucleotide sequence: TGTGCCAGCAGCTTAAGGACTAGCGGGGGGGCAGATACGCAGTATTTT. Translating it yields CASSLRTSGGADTQYF. The genes are TRBV7-2 and TRBJ2-3; 15 bases are shared with TRBD2. CDR1 SGHTA and CDR2 FQGNSA come from the germline V gene. V lost 2 bases, J lost 4 bases, and 1 base stayed unmatched. The CDR3 extends over 16 amino acids.

The chain links TRBV12-3 or TRBV12-4 to TRBJ2-2; D is possibly TRBD1 or TRBD2 (5 bases each). This CDR3 contains 13 residues. The V end lost 6 bases, the J end lost 4 bases, and 9 bases lay between the germline ends. Here the CDR3 reads CASSEGITGELFF. CDR3 DNA sequence: TGTGCCAGCAGCGAGGGGATCACCGGGGAGCTGTTTTTT.

Concerning this clonotype itself: This clone may be a read error of a much larger clone one base away. The chain recombines TRBV7-2 with TRBJ2-7; 8 bases align to TRBD2. The CDR3 runs to 15 residues. The germline CDR1 and CDR2 sequences are SGHTA and FQGNSA. With 4 bases clipped from V and 3 bases from J, the junction kept 8 bases outside the gene matches. CDR3 protein: CASSSTAGDNYEQYF. The CDR3 coding sequence is TGTGCCAGCAGCTCAACAGCGGGGGACAACTACGAGCAGTACTTC. Variable domain in full (rest from reference TRBV7-2 and TRBJ2-7): GAGVSQSPSNKVTEKGKDVELRCDPISGHTALYWYRQSLGQGLEFLIYFQGNSAPDKSGLPSDRFSAERTGGSVSTLTIQRTQQEDSAVYLCASSSTAGDNYEQYFGPGTRLTVT.

This clonotype was seen a few times. This rearrangement joins TRBV28 to TRBJ2-7; TRBD1 is a possible D gene (6 bases). Trimming pared 4 bases from V and 2 bases from J, leaving 18 bases between. The CDR3 has 16 residues. Germline loops: CDR1 MDHEN, CDR2 SYDVKM. CDR3 loop: CASSYSQGPLTYEQYF. CDR3 bases: TGTGCCAGCAGTTACAGTCAGGGGCCTTTGACCTACGAGCAGTACTTC.

This clonotype has at least ten counts. V and J are TRBV12-3 or TRBV12-4 and TRBJ2-5; TRBD2 agrees at 13 bases. Unmatched junction bases numbered 3, after V lost 6 bases and J lost 5 bases. This CDR3 region has 14 residues. The CDR3 DNA is TGTGCCAGCAGCCCGACTAGCGGGGGGGAGACCCAGTACTTC. Translated, it gives CASSPTSGGETQYF.

This clonotype was observed many times. The chain has TRBV12-3 or TRBV12-4 and TRBJ2-7; D gene ambiguous. CDR3 length equals 13 residues. V lost 5 bases and J 0 bases, leaving 8 bases between the germline ends. CDR3 in amino acids: CASSNAGSYEQYF. For the CDR3, the DNA is TGTGCCAGCAGTAACGCAGGCTCCTACGAGCAGTACTTC.

This clonotype was observed a handful of times. This chain uses TRBV11-1 with TRBJ2-7, with 12 bases that match TRBD1. This CDR3 spans 15 amino acids. Germline trimming cut 0 bases from V and 6 bases from J; bases unmatched to any gene: 3. CDR1 and CDR2 from the germline V gene are SGHAT and FQDESV (reference sequence). The CDR3 protein is CASSLAGTGGLEQYF. CDR3 sequence (DNA): TGTGCCAGCAGCTTAGCCGGGACAGGGGGCCTCGAGCAGTACTTC.

This clonotype has only a few counts. The chain uses TRBV20-1 and TRBJ2-2; 8 nucleotides line up with TRBD1. Per germline, CDR1 DFQATT and CDR2 SNEGSKA (reference sequence). The CDR3 has 16 amino acids. The J segment lost 3 bases and the V segment lost 5 bases, leaving 11 bases of the junction unmatched. The CDR3 nucleotides read TGCAGTGCTGATAGAGGACAGGGAAGATACACCGGGGAGCTGTTTTTT. Protein sequence: CSADRGQGRYTGELFF.

This clonotype has more than one count but fewer than ten. The chain recombines TRBV20-1 with TRBJ2-7; D ambiguous. The CDR3 is 14 amino acids. Trimming pared 3 bases from V and 9 bases from J, leaving 21 bases between. Germline CDR1 and CDR2: DFQATT and SNEGSKA (reference sequence). CDR3 region: CSASGGLSKTGQYF. CDR3 sequence (DNA): TGCAGTGCTAGCGGTGGGCTCTCCAAGACCGGGCAGTACTTC.

Note on this clonotype: This could be a read error, since a much larger clone is one nucleotide away. The chain combines TRBV4-2 with TRBJ1-4; TRBD1 aligns across 8 bases. The CDR3 extends over 16 amino acids. Germline V gene sequence: CDR1 LGHNA, CDR2 YNFKEQ. CDR3 sequence (DNA): TGTGCCAGCACCCAAGATGAGGGGACAGGCTTAGAAAAACTGTTTTTT. Amino acid sequence: CASTQDEGTGLEKLFF.

This clonotype was observed many times. The chain uses TRBV3-1 and TRBJ1-6; possible D gene TRBD1, 5 bases. The CDR3 runs 14 residues. From germline, CDR1 is LGHDT and CDR2 YNNKEL (reference sequence). V was trimmed by 10 bases and J by 5 bases, leaving 15 bases between them. The CDR3, as DNA: TGTGCCACTTCGCGGGGACTGGATAATTCACCCCTCCACTTT. Translation: CATSRGLDNSPLHF.

The sample holds one count of this clonotype. This rearrangement joins TRBV30 to TRBJ1-4; possible D gene TRBD1, 6 bases. The CDR3 is 15 amino acids. Germline V lookup: CDR1 GTSNPN, CDR2 SVGIG (reference sequence). V lost 2 bases and J 7 bases, leaving 17 bases between the germline ends. The CDR3 loop is CAWSPPTGLGEKLFF. The CDR3 DNA sequence: TGTGCCTGGAGTCCACCAACAGGGTTGGGTGAAAAACTGTTTTTT.

There are a few counts of this clonotype. The V call is TRBV4-2, the J call TRBJ2-3, with TRBD2 matching over 11 bases. Germline V gives CDR1 LGHNA, CDR2 YNFKEQ. This CDR3 has 19 amino acids. With V trimmed by 0 bases and J by 0 bases, 8 bases remained unmatched. The CDR3 DNA follows: TGTGCCAGCAGCCAAGATTACACTAGCGGGGGACCTAGCACAGATACGCAGTATTTT. Its translation is CASSQDYTSGGPSTDTQYF.

This clonotype was recorded at least ten times. The chain recombines TRBV3-1 with TRBJ2-7; maybe TRBD2 (5 bases). In germline, CDR1 is LGHDT, CDR2 YNNKEL (reference sequence). This CDR3 is 13 amino acids long. The V and J ends lost 3 bases and 2 bases respectively, with 8 bases between them. CDR3 DNA sequence: TGTGCCAGCAGCCACGGAGGTACCTACGAGCAGTACTTC. It yields the protein CASSHGGTYEQYF.

Written as DNA, the CDR3 is TGCGCCAGCAGCTTGGGAGGGGGCTACACTGAAGCTTTCTTT. Protein product: CASSLGGGYTEAFF. V and J are TRBV5-1 and TRBJ1-1, with 7 bases that match TRBD1. Looked up from germline, CDR1 is SGHRS and CDR2 is YFSETQ. The trim removed 0 bases at V and 3 bases at J, leaving 2 bases unmatched. The CDR3 runs to 14 residues.

In the case of this clonotype: An end of the junction differs from the germline gene, which may be a read error. The chain recombines TRBV24-1 with TRBJ2-2; D possibly corresponds to TRBD2 (5 bases). The CDR3 loop spans 16 amino acids. Germline CDR1 KGHDR, CDR2 SFDVKD. CDR3 sequence reads: CATSDLRVTNTGELSF. CDR3 nucleotides: TGTGCCACCAGTGATTTGAGGGTTACGAACACCGGGGAGCTGTCTTTT.